One TCR beta chain is described in this entry. The sample originates from a study of blood T cell repertoires in COVID-19. Overall study: Sites in the United States, Italy and Spain provided acute and convalescent COVID-19 samples.

In germline, CDR1 is MDHEN, CDR2 SYDVKM. Trimming took 5 bases from V and 2 from J; bases not matched to a gene: 6. CDR3 length equals 15 residues. TCRdb's copy holds only in-frame clones and misses some; the assay was immunoSEQ multiplex PCR. The sample yields under 200,000 clones, under 90% seen once. The sequenced material came from peripheral blood. The clonotype was recovered from a woman aged 65 to 85 with COVID-19, enrolled during active disease. The chain has TRBV28 and TRBJ2-1; TRBD2 aligns across 7 bases. The CDR3 sequence: CASSPSGSTYNEQFF. The CDR3 DNA reads as TGTGCCAGCAGTCCTAGCGGAAGCACCTACAATGAGCAGTTCTTC. Based on the CDR3 plus reference TRBV28 and TRBJ2-1, the full variable domain is DVKVTQSSRYLVKRTGEKVFLECVQDMDHENMFWYRQDPGLGLRLIYFSYDVKMKEKGDIPEGYSVSREKKERFSLILESASTNQTSMYLCASSPSGSTYNEQFFGPGTRLTVL.